The 13 T cell receptor beta chains below come from one sample, sequenced in a study of cytomegalovirus exposure and HLA in healthy donors (dated 2017 in TCRdb). Library method: the immunoSEQ multiplex PCR assay. For the multiplex PCR, a mixture combining 60 forward primers for TCR Vbeta segments and 13 reverse primers for TCR Jbeta segments was used. TCRdb stores this immuneACCESS table with in-frame sequences only. Part of the clones is absent; in the studies checked, under half of the shortfall reflects unresolved V genes, and no reason is known for the rest. Within this sample are over 70,000 clones, with around 68% of them counted one time only. Jointly, the top ten make up more than 20% of the sample. The specimen sequenced was PBMCs. Receptors originate from a young man in good health and CMV-seropositive.

The CDR3 sequence: CASSRNGGNQPQHF. The CDR3 DNA follows: TGTGCCAGCAGTCGAAACGGGGGCAATCAGCCCCAGCATTTT. V usage is TRBV28 and J usage is TRBJ1-5; D is unclear. The CDR3 sequence is 14 residues long. CDR1 MDHEN and CDR2 SYDVKM come from the germline V gene. Trimming pared 5 bases from V and 2 bases from J, leaving 10 bases between.

Only one count was recorded for this clone. The rearrangement joins TRBV29-1 to TRBJ1-4, with D unresolved. CDR1 is SQVTM and CDR2 is ANQGSEA in the germline V gene. The length of the CDR3 is 10 residues. Deletions cut 6 bases from V and 8 bases from J, with 7 bases between. The CDR3 DNA reads TGCAGCGTGCAGTCGGAAAAACTGTTTTTT. It specifies CSVQSEKLFF.

The chain is built from TRBV5-1 and TRBJ1-1; D is perhaps TRBD1 (5 bases). This CDR3 contains 14 residues. V lost 2 bases, J lost 2 bases, and 10 bases lay in between. CDR1 and CDR2 from the germline V gene are SGHRS and YFSETQ. CDR3: CASSLRQLNTEAFF. CDR3 nucleotide sequence: TGCGCCAGCAGCTTACGACAGTTAAACACTGAAGCTTTCTTT.

The rearrangement uses TRBV30 and TRBJ1-5; D possibly corresponds to TRBD1 (6 bases). CDR1 is GTSNPN, CDR2 SVGIG, per germline (reference sequence). CDR3 length: 14 amino acids. Trimming cost V 3 bases and J 0 bases, with 9 bases left between them. The CDR3 sequence: CAWSTGNSNQPQHF. The CDR3 nucleotides are TGTGCCTGGAGCACAGGGAATAGCAATCAGCCCCAGCATTTT.

This clone came up a few times. The DNA for the CDR3 is TGTGCCACCAGCACTAGCGGGAGTGTATATACGCAGTATTTT. It codes for CATSTSGSVYTQYF. V gene TRBV15 combines with J gene TRBJ2-3; 10 nucleotides agree with TRBD2. Germline CDR1 reads LNHNV; CDR2 reads YYDKDF (reference sequence). CDR3 size: 14 residues. V lost 4 bases to trimming and J lost 7 bases; unmatched junction nucleotides: 5.

The chain has TRBV7-3 and TRBJ2-2; D is undetermined. CDR1 and CDR2 from the germline V gene are SGHTA and FQGTGA. V lost 5 bases, J lost 3 bases, and 10 bases lay in between. The CDR3 runs to 14 residues. In nucleotides, the CDR3 is TGTGCCAGCAGCCAGAATTTGGACACCGGGGAGCTGTTTTTT. Translation: CASSQNLDTGELFF. Together with reference TRBV7-3 and TRBJ2-2, the CDR3 gives the full variable domain: GAGVSQTPSNKVTEKGKYVELRCDPISGHTALYWYRQSLGQGPEFLIYFQGTGAADDSGLPNDRFFAVRPEGSVSTLKIQRTERGDSAVYLCASSQNLDTGELFFGEGSRLTVL.

The chain recombines TRBV28 with TRBJ2-5; D is perhaps TRBD1 (6 bases). V was clipped by 5 bases and J by 4 bases, with 17 bases between them. The CDR3 is 15 amino acids. Germline V lookup: CDR1 MDHEN, CDR2 SYDVKM. CDR3 in amino acids: CASSPPGRRGETQYF. CDR3 coding DNA: TGTGCCAGCAGTCCGCCCGGTCGCAGGGGAGAGACCCAGTACTTC.

This clone was counted once. The CDR3 protein is CASIRRGSYEQYF. DNA for the CDR3: TGTGCCAGCATAAGGAGGGGCTCCTACGAGCAGTACTTC. The rearrangement uses TRBV6-5 and TRBJ2-7; possible D gene TRBD2, 6 bases. The CDR3 has 13 amino acids. V lost 7 bases and J lost 0, with 10 bases in between. Germline-derived CDR1 and CDR2 are MNHEY and SVGAGI.

The CDR3 here is CSVLTSGIHNEQFF. DNA for the CDR3: TGCAGCGTCTTGACTAGCGGGATCCACAATGAGCAGTTCTTC. The genes are TRBV29-1 and TRBJ2-1; 11 bases map to TRBD2. V trimming: 6 bases; J trimming: 5 bases; junction bases outside the gene matches: 6. CDR1 and CDR2 (germline): SQVTM, ANQGSEA. This CDR3 has 14 residues.

The chain has TRBV7-8 and TRBJ1-3, with TRBD1 matching over 11 bases. Germline V lookup: CDR1 SGHVS, CDR2 FQNEAQ. The CDR3 has 16 residues. V was clipped by 5 bases and J by 2 bases; unmatched bases: 5. CDR3 coding DNA: TGTGCCAGCAGCATGGGACAGGGGGGTACTGGAAACACCATATATTTT. Protein sequence: CASSMGQGGTGNTIYF.

The chain is built from TRBV4-1 and TRBJ1-1; a weak D match, TRBD1 (6 bases). The V gene's germline CDR1 is MGHRA and CDR2 YSYEKL. The CDR3 has 16 residues. The V end lost 2 bases, the J end lost 0 bases, and 13 bases lay between the germline ends. The CDR3 loop is CASSQFLQGMNTEAFF. The CDR3 DNA is TGCGCCAGCAGCCAATTTCTTCAGGGGATGAACACTGAAGCTTTCTTT.

CDR3 in amino acids: CASSQEARRLYSNQPQHF. The DNA of the CDR3 is TGCGCCAGCAGCCAAGAGGCCAGGAGGCTCTATAGCAATCAGCCCCAGCATTTT. The chain uses TRBV4-1 and TRBJ1-5; D gene ambiguous. CDR1 is MGHRA, CDR2 YSYEKL, per germline. Trimming removed 0 bases at V and 0 bases at J, with 15 bases between. The CDR3 length is 18 residues.

This rearrangement joins TRBV7-6 to TRBJ2-7, with 8 bases that match TRBD1. This CDR3 region has 17 residues. V gave up 1 base and J gave up 0 bases; unmatched junction bases: 8. Germline V CDR1 and CDR2: SGHVS, FNYEAQ. The CDR3 DNA is TGTGCCAGCAGCTTAGAACGGGACAGGCCCTTCTCCTACGAGCAGTACTTC. It specifies CASSLERDRPFSYEQYF.